The rows below give T cell receptor beta chains drawn from one sample of a study of blood T cell repertoires in COVID-19. Repertoires were generated with immunoSEQ multiplex PCR, while TCRdb's copy carries only in-frame clones and drops some. Here the sample spans some 65,000 clones, approximately 86% being singletons. The sample taken for sequencing was peripheral blood. The receptors originated from a man in his forties with COVID-19, enrolled during active disease. The CDR3 runs from the conserved cysteine through the conserved F or W. D genes are given only for firm matches. Part of the rows lack a size; the others show once, few, many or a class for expanded clones.

TRBJ1-1	-	-	TRBV2	TGTGCCAGCGGGTCTAGAACTGAAGCTTTCTTT	CASGSRTEAFF
TRBJ1-2	-	-	TRBV10-3	TGTGCCATCAGTGTTCAGTCAACGAACTATGGCTACACCTTC	CAISVQSTNYGYTF
TRBJ2-4	TRBD2	-	TRBV6-2/TRBV6-3	TGTGCCAGCAGTTTAGCGGGGGGACCTAAAAACATTCAGTACTTC	CASSLAGGPKNIQYF
TRBJ2-7	TRBD2	-	TRBV28	TGTGCCAGCAGACGGAGGAGGGATAGCGGGGGGTACGAGCAGTACTTC	CASRRRRDSGGYEQYF
TRBJ1-5	TRBD1	-	TRBV5-8	TGTGCCAGCAGCCGTGGGACAGGAATTAGAGGTAATCAGCCCCAGCATTTT	CASSRGTGIRGNQPQHF
TRBJ1-2	TRBD1	-	TRBV6-1	TGTGCCAGCAGTGAATGGGACAGGGTTGGCTACACCTTC	CASSEWDRVGYTF
TRBJ1-4	-	-	TRBV5-1	TGCGCCAGCAGCTTGGGTCACCGCGGGGTTCCTAATGAAAAACTGTTTTTT	CASSLGHRGVPNEKLFF
TRBJ2-3	TRBD2	-	TRBV5-8	TGTGCCAGCAGCACGGGACTAGTTTTTCCAGATACGCAGTATTTT	CASSTGLVFPDTQYF
TRBJ2-2	-	-	TRBV9	TGTGCCAGCAGCGTAGGCGGGAACACCGGGGAGCTGTTTTTT	CASSVGGNTGELFF
TRBJ2-1	TRBD2	-	TRBV3-1/TRBV3-2	TGTGCCAGCAGCCAAGAGGGGGGGATTGAGCAGTTCTTC	CASSQEGGIEQFF
TRBJ1-5	TRBD1	few	TRBV19	TGTGCCAGTACCCCCCTCCGGACAGGGGATCAGCCCCAGCATTTT	CASTPLRTGDQPQHF
TRBJ2-6	-	-	TRBV5-5	TGTGCCAGCAGCCGTGGCGAGGGAACTGGGGCCAACGTCCTGACTTTC	CASSRGEGTGANVLTF
TRBJ2-2	-	-	TRBV5-1	TGCGCCTCGACCACGGGTACCGGGGAGCTGTTTTTT	CASTTGTGELFF
TRBJ2-2	-	-	TRBV6-5	TGTGCCAGCAGTTACCCAAACACCGGGGAGCTGTTTTTT	CASSYPNTGELFF
TRBJ2-5	TRBD2	few	TRBV5-4	TGTGCCAGCAGCCGAGCGGGGACCCAAGAGACCCAGTACTTC	CASSRAGTQETQYF
TRBJ2-5	TRBD2	-	TRBV28	TGTGCCAGCAGTGGGGGGGGTTCAGAGAAAGAGACCCAGTACTTC	CASSGGGSEKETQYF
TRBJ1-3	-	-	TRBV6-5	TGTGCCAGCAGGAGCGGGGGGTCTGGAAACACCATATATTTT	CASRSGGSGNTIYF
TRBJ1-5	TRBD1	-	TRBV2	TGTGCCAGCAGTCAGGACAGGGGCCGCAGCTCCAATCAGCCCCAGCATTTT	CASSQDRGRSSNQPQHF
TRBJ2-1	-	-	TRBV19	TGTGCCAGTAGTATAAGTCTAGCGTACAATGAGCAGTTCTTC	CASSISLAYNEQFF
TRBJ2-7	TRBD2	-	TRBV7-2	TGTGCCAGCAGCTTTCAGGTGGGGATAGCGGGGGTCTCCTACGAGCAGTACTTC	CASSFQVGIAGVSYEQYF
TRBJ2-3	TRBD2	-	TRBV27	TGTGCCAGCAGTTCCCCCTACCTAGCGGGGGGCACAGATACGCAGTATTTT	CASSSPYLAGGTDTQYF
TRBJ2-5	TRBD1	once	TRBV5-5	TGTGCCAGCAGCTCGGGACAGGCCTCGGGGACCCAGTACTTC	CASSSGQASGTQYF
TRBJ2-5	-	-	TRBV27	TGTGCCAGCAGACCGGCGGGTCTGTCGGAGACCCAGTACTTC	CASRPAGLSETQYF
TRBJ1-2	TRBD1	-	TRBV19	TGTGCCAGTAGTTCCTCAGGACAGGGGGGGTTCGGCTACACCTTC	CASSSSGQGGFGYTF
TRBJ2-7	TRBD2	-	TRBV18	TGTGCCAGCTCACCTAGGGGCGGGGGGACCTACGAGCAGTACTTC	CASSPRGGGTYEQYF
TRBJ1-5	TRBD1	few	TRBV19	TGTGCCAGTACCACAGGGGCCATAAGTGCCCAGCATTTT	CASTTGAISAQHF
TRBJ2-1	TRBD2	few	TRBV4-1	TGCGCCAGCAGCCGGAATAGCGGGATTGCGCAGTTCTTC	CASSRNSGIAQFF
TRBJ1-1	TRBD1	once	TRBV14	TGTGCCAGCGGGACAGGGCGGAGTACTGAAGCTTTCTTT	CASGTGRSTEAFF